One and the same sample provided the 2 T cell receptor beta chains below, sequenced in a study of blood T cell repertoires in COVID-19. Clones were sequenced by immunoSEQ multiplex PCR, and TCRdb holds only the in-frame ones, with some missing. The sample includes some 130,000 clones, less than 90% of them seen just once. What was sequenced was peripheral blood. The source is a woman between 25 and 40 years old who had recovered from COVID-19.

V is TRBV11-1 and J is TRBJ2-1, with D hard to call. Trimming removed 0 bases at V and 0 bases at J, with 18 bases between. The CDR3 runs 19 residues. The V gene's germline CDR1 is SGHAT and CDR2 FQDESV (reference sequence). The CDR3 nucleotides are TGTGCCAGCAGCTTAGCATTGTCGAGCCCTACCACCTCCTACAATGAGCAGTTCTTC. It encodes CASSLALSSPTTSYNEQFF.

The genes are TRBV29-1 and TRBJ1-1; 7 bases map to TRBD1. The CDR3 length is 13 residues. Germline V gene sequence: CDR1 SQVTM, CDR2 ANQGSEA. Losses at the gene ends were 2 bases for V and 3 bases for J; bases not matched to a gene: 3. For the CDR3, the DNA is TGCAGCGTTGAAACAGGGGCGGACACTGAAGCTTTCTTT. This sequence encodes CSVETGADTEAFF.